This entry features one T cell receptor (beta chain) sequence. Other DNA sequences in this specimen translate into the identical CDR3. V was clipped by 6 bases and J by 6 bases, with 8 bases between them. The CDR3 extends over 12 amino acids. CDR1 MNHEY and CDR2 SMNVEV come from the germline V gene (reference sequence). This specimen comes from a study of control samples from healthy donors and cancer patients. Clones were read by immunoSEQ multiplex PCR, and TCRdb kept only the in-frame ones, dropping some. The sample contains roughly 170,000 clones, approximately 94% of which appear only once. The origin of this receptor is a woman between 18 and 29 years old in good health. The genes are TRBV27 and TRBJ2-2; a possible D gene is TRBD2 (6 bases). Sequenced material: blood. Here the CDR3 DNA reads TGTGCCAGCAGGTGGGGGGCCGGGGAGCTGTTTTTT. It yields the protein CASRWGAGELFF.